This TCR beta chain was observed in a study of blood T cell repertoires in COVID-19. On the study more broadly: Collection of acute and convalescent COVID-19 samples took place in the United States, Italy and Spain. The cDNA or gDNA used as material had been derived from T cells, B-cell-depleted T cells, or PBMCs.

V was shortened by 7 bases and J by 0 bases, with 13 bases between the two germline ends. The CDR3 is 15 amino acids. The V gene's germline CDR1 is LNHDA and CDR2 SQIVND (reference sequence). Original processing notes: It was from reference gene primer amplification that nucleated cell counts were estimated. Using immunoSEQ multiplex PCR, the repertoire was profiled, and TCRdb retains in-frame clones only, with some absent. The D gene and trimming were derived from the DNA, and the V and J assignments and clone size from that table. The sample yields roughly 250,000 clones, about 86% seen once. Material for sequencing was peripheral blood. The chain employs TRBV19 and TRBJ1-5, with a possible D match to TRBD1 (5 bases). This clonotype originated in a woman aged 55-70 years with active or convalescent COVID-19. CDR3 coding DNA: TGTGCCAGTACCATACGACAGTATAGCAATCAGCCCCAGCATTTT. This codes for CASTIRQYSNQPQHF.